This TCR beta chain appears in the sequencing data of a study of regulatory and conventional T cells in breast cancer. One entry per CDR3 protein, called by TCRdb with MiXCR from the PCR reads. The data hold roughly 10,000 distinct CDR3 sequences, with 34% observed a single time. As to this clonotype: Because the CDR3 is missing its conserved closing phenylalanine or tryptophan, this is likely a read error.

CDR3 length: 14 residues. V gave up 4 bases and J gave up 9 bases, with 13 bases separating them. Germline values: CDR1 SGHTA, CDR2 FQGNSA. The receptor comes from a male donor in good health. Sequencing input: conventional T cells from blood. V and J are TRBV7-2 and TRBJ1-6; the D is unclear. The CDR3 region has the DNA TGTGCCAGCAGCTCGCGGGGAGGAGGTTCACCCCTCCACTGT. Its translation is CASSSRGGGSPLHC.